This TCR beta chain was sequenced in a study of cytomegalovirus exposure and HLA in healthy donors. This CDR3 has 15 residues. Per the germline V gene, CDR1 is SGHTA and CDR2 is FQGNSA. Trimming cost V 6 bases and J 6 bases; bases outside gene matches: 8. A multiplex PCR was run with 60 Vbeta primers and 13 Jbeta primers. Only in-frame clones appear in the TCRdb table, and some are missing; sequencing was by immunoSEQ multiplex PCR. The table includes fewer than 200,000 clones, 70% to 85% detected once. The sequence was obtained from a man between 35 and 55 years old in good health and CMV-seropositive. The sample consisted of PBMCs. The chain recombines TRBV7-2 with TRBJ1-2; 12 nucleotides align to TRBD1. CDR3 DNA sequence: TGTGCCAGCAGTCCCGGGACAGGGGGCGGCAATGGCTACACCTTC. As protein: CASSPGTGGGNGYTF. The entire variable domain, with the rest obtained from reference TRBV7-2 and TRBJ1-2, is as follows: GAGVSQSPSNKVTEKGKDVELRCDPISGHTALYWYRQSLGQGLEFLIYFQGNSAPDKSGLPSDRFSAERTGGSVSTLTIQRTQQEDSAVYLCASSPGTGGGNGYTFGSGTRLTVV.